The entry below gives a single T cell receptor (beta chain) sequence along with its context. Its matching antigen is unknown. A second about 7 to 11 cycle PCR used barcoded and J-beta primers. Each CDR3 protein gets one entry after TCRdb re-called the 5' RACE reads with MiXCR. This sample carries approximately 700,000 distinct CDR3 sequences, approximately 30% of them seen once, and the ten largest clones take 15%. Germline V gives CDR1 KGHSH, CDR2 LQKENI. CDR3 length: 15 amino acids. V was pared by 3 bases and J by 4 bases, with 6 bases of the junction left unmatched. This sample is drawn from a study of blood T cells in healthy people across ages. Overall study results and limits: A conclusive naive versus antigen-experienced comparison was prevented by the unsorted PBMCs. More naive CD4+ cells and higher diversity marked long-lived donors relative to aged donors.

Donors were systemically healthy Caucasian individuals from Russia aged 6 to 90 years. This receptor was obtained from a woman older than 75 in good health. The specimen sequenced was blood. The chain is built from TRBV18 and TRBJ2-3, with 8 nucleotides matching TRBD2. The CDR3 coding sequence is TGTGCCAGCTCACCGGGTCGGGGGGGCTCAGATACGCAGTATTTT. This sequence encodes CASSPGRGGSDTQYF. Drawing the rest from reference TRBV18 and TRBJ2-3, the complete variable domain is NAGVMQNPRHLVRRRGQEARLRCSPMKGHSHVYWYRQLPEEGLKFMVYLQKENIIDESGMPKERFSAEFPKEGPSILRIQQVVRGDSAAYFCASSPGRGGSDTQYFGPGTRLTVL.